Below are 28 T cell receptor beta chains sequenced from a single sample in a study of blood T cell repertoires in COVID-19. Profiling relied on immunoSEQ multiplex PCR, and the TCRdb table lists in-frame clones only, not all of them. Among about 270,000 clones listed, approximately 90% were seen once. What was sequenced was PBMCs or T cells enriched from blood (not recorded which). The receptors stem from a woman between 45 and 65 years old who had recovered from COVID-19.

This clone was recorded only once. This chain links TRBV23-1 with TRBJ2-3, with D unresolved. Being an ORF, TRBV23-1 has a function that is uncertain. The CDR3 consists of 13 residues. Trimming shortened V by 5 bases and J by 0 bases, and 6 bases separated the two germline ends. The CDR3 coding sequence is TGCGCCAGCAGTACCCAGAGCACAGATACGCAGTATTTT. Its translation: CASSTQSTDTQYF.

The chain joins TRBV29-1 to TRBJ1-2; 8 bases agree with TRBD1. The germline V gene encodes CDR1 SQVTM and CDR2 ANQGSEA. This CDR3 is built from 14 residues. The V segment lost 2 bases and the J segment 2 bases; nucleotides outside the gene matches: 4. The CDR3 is CSVESWTGNYGYTF. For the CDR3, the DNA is TGCAGCGTTGAATCATGGACAGGGAACTATGGCTACACCTTC.

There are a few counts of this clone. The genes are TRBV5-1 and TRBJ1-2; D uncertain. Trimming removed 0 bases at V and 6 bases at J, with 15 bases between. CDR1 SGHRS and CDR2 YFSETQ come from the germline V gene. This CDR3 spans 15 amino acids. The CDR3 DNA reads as TGCGCCAGCAGCTTGGATCCGGGGATGGCGAATGGCTACACCTTC. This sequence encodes CASSLDPGMANGYTF.

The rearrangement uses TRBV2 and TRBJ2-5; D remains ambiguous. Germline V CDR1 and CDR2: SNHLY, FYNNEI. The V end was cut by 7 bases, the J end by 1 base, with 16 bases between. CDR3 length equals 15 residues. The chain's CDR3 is CASTPESSRQETQYF. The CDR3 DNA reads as TGTGCCAGCACTCCCGAGAGTTCACGCCAAGAGACCCAGTACTTC.

The CDR3 bases are TGTGCCACCAGTCGGACAGGGGATTTTGAAGCTTTCTTT. Translation: CATSRTGDFEAFF. This chain uses TRBV24-1 with TRBJ1-1; the match to TRBD1 covers 9 bases. Germline V gives CDR1 KGHDR, CDR2 SFDVKD. The CDR3 consists of 13 residues. With V trimmed by 6 bases and J by 7 bases, 5 bases remained unmatched.

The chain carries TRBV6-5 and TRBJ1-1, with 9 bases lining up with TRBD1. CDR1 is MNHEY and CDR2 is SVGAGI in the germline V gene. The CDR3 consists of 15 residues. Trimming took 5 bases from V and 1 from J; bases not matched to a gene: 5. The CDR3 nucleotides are TGTGCCAGCAGTCATTGGACAGGGGCGAACACTGAAGCTTTCTTT. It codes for CASSHWTGANTEAFF.

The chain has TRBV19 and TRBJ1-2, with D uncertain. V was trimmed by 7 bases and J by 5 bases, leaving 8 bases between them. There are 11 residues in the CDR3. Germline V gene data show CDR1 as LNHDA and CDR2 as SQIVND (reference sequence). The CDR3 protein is CASNEGYGYTF. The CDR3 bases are TGTGCCAGTAATGAGGGATATGGCTACACCTTC.

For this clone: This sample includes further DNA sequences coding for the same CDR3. Here the CDR3 reads CASSQGPDTNYGYTF. For the CDR3, the DNA is TGTGCCAGCAGCCAAGGGCCAGACACAAACTATGGCTACACCTTC. The rearrangement links TRBV3-1 (or the pseudogene TRBV3-2) to TRBJ1-2; D gene uncertain. V was shortened by 1 base and J by 2 bases, with 11 bases between the two germline ends. This CDR3 is 15 amino acids long. CDR1 is LGHDT, CDR2 YNNKEL, per germline (reference sequence).

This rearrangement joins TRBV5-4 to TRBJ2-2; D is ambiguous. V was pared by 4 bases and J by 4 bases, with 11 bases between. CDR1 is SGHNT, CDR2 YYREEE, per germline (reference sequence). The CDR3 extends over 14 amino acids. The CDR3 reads CASSPRAVTGELFF. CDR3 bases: TGTGCCAGCAGCCCCCGTGCGGTCACCGGGGAGCTGTTTTTT.

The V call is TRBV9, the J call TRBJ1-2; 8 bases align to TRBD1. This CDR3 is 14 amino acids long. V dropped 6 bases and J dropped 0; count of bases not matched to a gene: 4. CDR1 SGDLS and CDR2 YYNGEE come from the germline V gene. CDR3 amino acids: CASTTGGANYGYTF. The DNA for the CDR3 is TGTGCCAGCACCACAGGGGGGGCTAACTATGGCTACACCTTC.

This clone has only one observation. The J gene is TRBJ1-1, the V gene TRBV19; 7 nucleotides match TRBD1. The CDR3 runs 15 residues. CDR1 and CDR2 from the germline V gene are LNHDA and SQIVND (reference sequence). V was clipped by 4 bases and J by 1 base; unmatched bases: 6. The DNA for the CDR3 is TGTGCCAGTAGTACAGGGACAGTTTGGAACACTGAAGCTTTCTTT. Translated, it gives CASSTGTVWNTEAFF.

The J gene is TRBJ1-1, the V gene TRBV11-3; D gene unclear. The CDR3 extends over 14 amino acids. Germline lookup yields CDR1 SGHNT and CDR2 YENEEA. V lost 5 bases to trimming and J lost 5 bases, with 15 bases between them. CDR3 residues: CASSPGPEGTEAFF. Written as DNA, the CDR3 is TGTGCCAGCAGCCCAGGCCCCGAGGGAACTGAAGCTTTCTTT.

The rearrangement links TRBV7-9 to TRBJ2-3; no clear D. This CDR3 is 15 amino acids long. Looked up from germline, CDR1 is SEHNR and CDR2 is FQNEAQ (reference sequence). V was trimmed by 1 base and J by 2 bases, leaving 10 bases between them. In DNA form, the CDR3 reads TGTGCCAGCAGCTTAGTCCTCCCCTACACAGATACGCAGTATTTT. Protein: CASSLVLPYTDTQYF. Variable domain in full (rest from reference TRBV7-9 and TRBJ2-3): DTGVSQNPRHKITKRGQNVTFRCDPISEHNRLYWYRQTLGQGPEFLTYFQNEAQLEKSRLLSDRFSAERPKGSFSTLEIQRTEQGDSAMYLCASSLVLPYTDTQYFGPGTRLTVL.

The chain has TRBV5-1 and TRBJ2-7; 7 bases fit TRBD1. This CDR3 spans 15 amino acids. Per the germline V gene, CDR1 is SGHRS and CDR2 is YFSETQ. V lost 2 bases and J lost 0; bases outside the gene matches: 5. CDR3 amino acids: CASSFLGQSSYEQYF. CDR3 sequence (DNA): TGCGCCAGCAGCTTCCTGGGACAGTCCTCCTACGAGCAGTACTTC.

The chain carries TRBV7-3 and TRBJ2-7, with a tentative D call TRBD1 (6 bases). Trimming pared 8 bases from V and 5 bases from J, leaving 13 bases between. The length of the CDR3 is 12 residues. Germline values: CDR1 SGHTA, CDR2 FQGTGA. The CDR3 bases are TGTGCCAGCGGAACAGGGCCCCACGAGCAGTACTTC. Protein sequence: CASGTGPHEQYF.

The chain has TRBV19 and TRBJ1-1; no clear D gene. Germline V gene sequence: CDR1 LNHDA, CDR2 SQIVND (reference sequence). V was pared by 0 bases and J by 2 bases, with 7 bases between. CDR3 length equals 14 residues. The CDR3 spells CASSIDRLNTEAFF. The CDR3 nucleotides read TGTGCCAGTAGTATAGATAGACTAAACACTGAAGCTTTCTTT.

The CDR3 sequence: CASSLPGKSSGNTIYF. CDR3 coding DNA: TGTGCCAGCAGCCTCCCCGGGAAGAGTTCTGGAAACACCATATATTTT. This chain connects TRBV4-2 to TRBJ1-3, with D uncertain. V was cut by 4 bases and J by 1 base, with 14 bases left in between. Germline V gene sequence: CDR1 LGHNA, CDR2 YNFKEQ. The CDR3 is made up of 16 amino acids.

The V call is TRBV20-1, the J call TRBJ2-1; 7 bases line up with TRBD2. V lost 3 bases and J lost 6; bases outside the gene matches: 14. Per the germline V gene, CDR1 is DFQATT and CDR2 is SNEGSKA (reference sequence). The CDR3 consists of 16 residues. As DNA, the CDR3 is TGCAGTGCTAGTCTTCCCCCCGGGCCTAGCGGCAATGAGCAGTTCTTC. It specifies CSASLPPGPSGNEQFF.

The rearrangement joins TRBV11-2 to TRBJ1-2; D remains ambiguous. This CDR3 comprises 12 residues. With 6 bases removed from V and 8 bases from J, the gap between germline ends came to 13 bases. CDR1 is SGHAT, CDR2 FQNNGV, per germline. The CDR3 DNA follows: TGTGCCAGCAGTCGTCCTACGGGGGGCTACACCTTC. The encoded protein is CASSRPTGGYTF.

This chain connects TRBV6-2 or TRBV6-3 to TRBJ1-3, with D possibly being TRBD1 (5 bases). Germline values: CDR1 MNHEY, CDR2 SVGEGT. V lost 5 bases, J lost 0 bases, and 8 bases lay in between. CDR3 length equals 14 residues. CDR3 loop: CASSKTVSGNTIYF. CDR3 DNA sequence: TGTGCCAGCAGTAAGACAGTCTCTGGAAACACCATATATTTT.

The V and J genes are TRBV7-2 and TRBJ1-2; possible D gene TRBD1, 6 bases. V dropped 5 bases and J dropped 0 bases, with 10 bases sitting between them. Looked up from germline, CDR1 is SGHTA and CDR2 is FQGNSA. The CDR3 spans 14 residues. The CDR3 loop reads CASSPGQPNYGYTF. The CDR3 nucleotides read TGTGCCAGCAGCCCTGGACAGCCTAACTATGGCTACACCTTC.

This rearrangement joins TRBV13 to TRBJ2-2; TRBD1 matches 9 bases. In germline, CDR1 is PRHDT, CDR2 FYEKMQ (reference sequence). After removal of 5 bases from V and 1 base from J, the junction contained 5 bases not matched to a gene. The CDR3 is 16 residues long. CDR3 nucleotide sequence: TGTGCCAGCAGCATTCGACAGGGGGGGAACACCGGGGAGCTGTTTTTT. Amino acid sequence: CASSIRQGGNTGELFF.

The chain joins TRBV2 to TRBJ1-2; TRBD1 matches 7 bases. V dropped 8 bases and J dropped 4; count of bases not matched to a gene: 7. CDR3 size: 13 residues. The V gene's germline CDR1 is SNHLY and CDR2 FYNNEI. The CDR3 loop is CASVGGDSYGYTF. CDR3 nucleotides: TGTGCCAGCGTAGGAGGGGACAGCTATGGCTACACCTTC.

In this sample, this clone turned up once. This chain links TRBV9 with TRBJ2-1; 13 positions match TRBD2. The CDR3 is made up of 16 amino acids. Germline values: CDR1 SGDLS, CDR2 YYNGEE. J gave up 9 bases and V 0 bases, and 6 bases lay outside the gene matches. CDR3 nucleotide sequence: TGTGCCAGCAGCGTAGCTACTAGCGGGAGGGCCGCTGAGCAGTTCTTC. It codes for CASSVATSGRAAEQFF.

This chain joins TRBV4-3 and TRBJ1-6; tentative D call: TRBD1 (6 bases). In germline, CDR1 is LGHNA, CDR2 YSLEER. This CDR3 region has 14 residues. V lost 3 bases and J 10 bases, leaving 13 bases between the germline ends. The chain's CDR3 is CASSQDSGDSPLHF. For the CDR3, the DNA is TGCGCCAGCAGCCAGGACTCAGGGGACTCACCCCTCCACTTT.

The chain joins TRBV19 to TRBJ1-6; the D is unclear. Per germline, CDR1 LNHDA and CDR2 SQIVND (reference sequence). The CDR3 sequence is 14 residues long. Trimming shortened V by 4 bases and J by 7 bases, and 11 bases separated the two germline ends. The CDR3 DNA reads TGTGCCAGTAGTAGTCAGGCGAAAAATTCACCCCTCCACTTT. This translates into CASSSQAKNSPLHF.

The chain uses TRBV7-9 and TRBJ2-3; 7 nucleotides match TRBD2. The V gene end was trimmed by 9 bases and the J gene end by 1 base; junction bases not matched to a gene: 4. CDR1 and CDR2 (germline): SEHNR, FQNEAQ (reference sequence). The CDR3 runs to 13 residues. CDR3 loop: CASLRGGTDTQYF. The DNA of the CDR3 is TGTGCCAGTCTACGGGGGGGCACAGATACGCAGTATTTT.

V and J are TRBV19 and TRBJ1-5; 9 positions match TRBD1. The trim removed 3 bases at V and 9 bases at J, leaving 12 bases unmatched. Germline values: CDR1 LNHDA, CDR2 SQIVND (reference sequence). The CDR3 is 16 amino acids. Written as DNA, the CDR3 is TGTGCCAGTAGTATGAAGGGACAGGGATATAAGCCGCCCCAGCATTTT. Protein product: CASSMKGQGYKPPQHF.